The clone carrying this TCR beta chain has a count of ten or more. These data belong to a study of CD8 T cells in ankylosing spondylitis. TCRdb fed the 5' RACE reads into MiXCR, producing one record per CDR3 protein. Among more than 100,000 distinct CDR3 sequences, roughly 11% were seen once, and the ten largest hold 4.1%. Trimming pared 2 bases from V and 4 bases from J, leaving 4 bases between. This CDR3 spans 12 amino acids. Germline values: CDR1 MRHNA, CDR2 SNTAGT. This TCR was recovered from a female donor with ankylosing spondylitis or in good health (not recorded which). Sequencing was performed on blood, either unsorted or a sorted T cell fraction (not recorded which). The chain couples TRBV6-4 to TRBJ2-3; D is undetermined. CDR3 bases: TGTGCCAGCAGTGACGGGGCAGATACGCAGTATTTT. Its translation: CASSDGADTQYF.